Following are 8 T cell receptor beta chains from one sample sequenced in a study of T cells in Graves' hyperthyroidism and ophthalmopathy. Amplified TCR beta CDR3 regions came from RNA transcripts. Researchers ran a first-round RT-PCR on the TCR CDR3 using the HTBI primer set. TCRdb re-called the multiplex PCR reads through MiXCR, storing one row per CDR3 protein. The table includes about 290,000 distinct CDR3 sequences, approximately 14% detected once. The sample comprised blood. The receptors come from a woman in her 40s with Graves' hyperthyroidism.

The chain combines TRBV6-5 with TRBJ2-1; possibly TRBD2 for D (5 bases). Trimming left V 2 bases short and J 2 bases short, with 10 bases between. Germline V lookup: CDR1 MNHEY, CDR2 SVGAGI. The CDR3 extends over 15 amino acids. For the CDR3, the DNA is TGTGCCAGCAGTTACGTGGCGGGCCCCTACAATGAGCAGTTCTTC. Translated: CASSYVAGPYNEQFF.

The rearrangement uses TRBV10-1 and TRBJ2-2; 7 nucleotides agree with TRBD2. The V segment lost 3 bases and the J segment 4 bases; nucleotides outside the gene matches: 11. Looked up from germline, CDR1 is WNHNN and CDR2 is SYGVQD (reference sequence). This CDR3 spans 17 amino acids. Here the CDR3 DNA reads TGCGCCAGCAGTGAACCCCTGGGCGGGAGACGCACCGGGGAGCTGTTTTTT. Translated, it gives CASSEPLGGRRTGELFF.

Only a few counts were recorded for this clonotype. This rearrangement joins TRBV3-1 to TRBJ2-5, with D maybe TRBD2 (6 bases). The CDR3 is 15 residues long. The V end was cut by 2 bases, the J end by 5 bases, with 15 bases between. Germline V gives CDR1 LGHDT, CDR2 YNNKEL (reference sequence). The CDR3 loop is CASSQMPGSGETQYF. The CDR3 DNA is TGTGCCAGCAGCCAAATGCCCGGGAGTGGGGAGACCCAGTACTTC.

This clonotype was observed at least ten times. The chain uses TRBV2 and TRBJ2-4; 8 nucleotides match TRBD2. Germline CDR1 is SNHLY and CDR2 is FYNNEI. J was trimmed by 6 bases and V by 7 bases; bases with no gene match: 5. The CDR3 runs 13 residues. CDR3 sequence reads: CASNSGLANIQYF. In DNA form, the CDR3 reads TGTGCCAGCAATTCCGGACTAGCAAACATTCAGTACTTC.

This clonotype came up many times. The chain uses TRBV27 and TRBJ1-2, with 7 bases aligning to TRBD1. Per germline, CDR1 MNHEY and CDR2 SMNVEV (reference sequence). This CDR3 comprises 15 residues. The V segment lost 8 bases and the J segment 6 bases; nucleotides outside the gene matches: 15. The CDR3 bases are TGTGCCAGCTCTGACCGGTATAGGGGGCAAAATGGCTACACCTTC. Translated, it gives CASSDRYRGQNGYTF.

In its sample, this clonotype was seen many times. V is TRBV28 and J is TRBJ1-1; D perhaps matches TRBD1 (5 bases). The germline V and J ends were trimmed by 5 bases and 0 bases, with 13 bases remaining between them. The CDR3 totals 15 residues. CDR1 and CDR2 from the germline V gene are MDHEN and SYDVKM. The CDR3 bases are TGTGCCAGCAGTCCCCTTGGGGGGATGAACACTGAAGCTTTCTTT. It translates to CASSPLGGMNTEAFF. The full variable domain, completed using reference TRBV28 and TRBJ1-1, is DVKVTQSSRYLVKRTGEKVFLECVQDMDHENMFWYRQDPGLGLRLIYFSYDVKMKEKGDIPEGYSVSREKKERFSLILESASTNQTSMYLCASSPLGGMNTEAFFGQGTRLTVV.

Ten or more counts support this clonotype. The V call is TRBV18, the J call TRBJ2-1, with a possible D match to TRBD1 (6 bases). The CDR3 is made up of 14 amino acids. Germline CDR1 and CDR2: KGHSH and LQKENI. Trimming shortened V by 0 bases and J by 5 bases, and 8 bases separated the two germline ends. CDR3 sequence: CASSPPQGDNEQFF. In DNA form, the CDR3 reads TGTGCCAGCTCACCACCACAGGGAGACAATGAGCAGTTCTTC.

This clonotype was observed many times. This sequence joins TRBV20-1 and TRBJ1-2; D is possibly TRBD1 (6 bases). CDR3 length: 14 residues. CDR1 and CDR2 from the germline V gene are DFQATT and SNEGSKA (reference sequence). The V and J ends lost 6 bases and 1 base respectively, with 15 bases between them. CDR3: CSAVPTGLNYGYTF. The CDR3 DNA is TGCAGTGCCGTCCCGACAGGTCTTAACTATGGCTACACCTTC.